This entry features one TCR beta chain sequence. In the study's own analysis: Quantification of nucleated cells was approximated via reference gene primer amplification. Assay used: immunoSEQ multiplex PCR; TCRdb lists only in-frame clones, some missing. V and J calls and clone size are those listed in that table; D and trimming were worked out from the DNA. Altogether under 200,000 clones are present, 86% being singletons, with the ten largest covering 0.7% to 0.95%. Germline CDR1 and CDR2: MNHEY and SVGAGI. There are 16 residues in the CDR3. V trimming: 4 bases; J trimming: 3 bases; junction bases outside the gene matches: 6. This entry belongs to a study of blood T cell repertoires in COVID-19. Study-level information: Acute and convalescent COVID-19 specimens originated in the United States, Italy and Spain. PBMCs, B-cell-depleted T cells, or T cells were the source of the cDNA or gDNA that made up the material.

The specimen was peripheral blood. The chain joins TRBV6-5 to TRBJ1-4; 9 bases match TRBD1. The TCR originated in a woman in her sixties or seventies with acute or convalescent COVID-19. The CDR3 here is CASSLTGGASNEKLFF. Written as DNA, the CDR3 is TGTGCCAGCAGTTTAACAGGGGGCGCGTCTAATGAAAAACTGTTTTTT.